The clone carrying this T cell receptor (beta chain) has just one count. cDNA was made from 500 ng RNA using alpha and beta constant primers. Separate chain-specific third strand synthesis with multiplexing indices produced the alpha and beta libraries. TCRdb reprocessed the 5' RACE reads with MiXCR, giving one entry per CDR3 protein. The data hold about 14,000 distinct CDR3 sequences, with 9.5% to 15% observed a single time. The data originate from a study of HIV-infected patients and healthy controls. The CDR3 is 14 amino acids. With 7 bases removed from V and 4 bases from J, the gap between germline ends came to 13 bases. Antiretroviral therapy had run roughly three months, about 14 weeks, before follow-up blood collection. No cell fractionation was done, so the repertoire covers all unsorted peripheral blood T cells.

The sequence derives from an adult with HIV infection. The donor label of this sample is uncertain. The V and J genes are TRBV12-3 or TRBV12-4 and TRBJ2-2; D may match TRBD1 or TRBD2 (6 bases each). The material sequenced was blood, taken during antiretroviral therapy. CDR3 bases: TGTGCCAGCAATCAAGGGGGGAGCACCGGGGAGCTGTTTTTT. It yields the protein CASNQGGSTGELFF.